A single sample is the source of the 25 T cell receptor beta chains below, sequenced in a study of T cell clonotyping in hematopoietic cell transplantation. Profiled with immunoSEQ multiplex PCR; TCRdb holds only in-frame clones, not every one. The sample includes thousands of clones, 90% of them seen just once. Material: peripheral blood mononuclear cells. These receptors all stem from a man aged 40-55 years in good health. Some clones in this sample may be carry-over from other donors' samples.

The chain carries TRBV7-8 and TRBJ1-5; D is undetermined. The CDR3 is 13 residues long. Trimming took off 2 bases at V and 5 bases at J, with 7 bases between the two ends. The V gene's germline CDR1 is SGHVS and CDR2 FQNEAQ. CDR3 sequence: CASSLSPDQPQHF. CDR3 nucleotide sequence: TGTGCCAGCAGCTTAAGCCCAGATCAGCCCCAGCATTTT.

The chain is built from TRBV28 and TRBJ1-2, with TRBD1 as a possible D gene (6 bases). V was clipped by 8 bases and J by 5 bases, with 21 bases between them. Germline V gene lookup returns CDR1 MDHEN and CDR2 SYDVKM. This CDR3 is built from 15 residues. CDR3 sequence: CASSSGAGRRYGYTF. CDR3 nucleotides: TGTGCCAGCTCCTCAGGGGCAGGAAGACGATATGGCTACACCTTC.

This sequence joins TRBV7-9 and TRBJ2-3, with D possibly being TRBD1 (6 bases). Trimming removed 3 bases at V and 2 bases at J, with 15 bases between. The CDR3 extends over 16 amino acids. Per germline, CDR1 SEHNR and CDR2 FQNEAQ (reference sequence). The CDR3 loop is CASSLPVEGDTDTQYF. For the CDR3, the DNA is TGTGCCAGCAGCTTGCCCGTTGAGGGGGACACAGATACGCAGTATTTT. The full variable domain, its missing parts supplied by reference TRBV7-9 and TRBJ2-3, is DTGVSQNPRHKITKRGQNVTFRCDPISEHNRLYWYRQTLGQGPEFLTYFQNEAQLEKSRLLSDRFSAERPKGSFSTLEIQRTEQGDSAMYLCASSLPVEGDTDTQYFGPGTRLTVL.

The J gene is TRBJ2-2, the V gene TRBV5-1, with TRBD2 identical over 11 bases. CDR3 length: 18 amino acids. Germline V gene sequence: CDR1 SGHRS, CDR2 YFSETQ. The V segment lost 1 base and the J segment 4 bases; nucleotides outside the gene matches: 9. CDR3 amino acids: CASSLFSRLAGGTGELFF. CDR3 nucleotides: TGCGCCAGCAGCTTGTTTTCGCGGCTAGCGGGGGGCACCGGGGAGCTGTTTTTT. The entire variable domain, with the rest obtained from reference TRBV5-1 and TRBJ2-2, is as follows: KAGVTQTPRYLIKTRGQQVTLSCSPISGHRSVSWYQQTPGQGLQFLFEYFSETQRNKGNFPGRFSGRQFSNSRSEMNVSTLELGDSALYLCASSLFSRLAGGTGELFFGEGSRLTVL.

This clone has only a few counts. This chain uses TRBV7-2 with TRBJ1-4; maybe TRBD1 (5 bases). In germline, CDR1 is SGHTA, CDR2 FQGNSA. This CDR3 comprises 14 residues. Trimming removed 4 bases at V and 4 bases at J, with 10 bases between. For the CDR3, the DNA is TGTGCCAGCAGCTCTGACAGCCTTAATGAAAAACTGTTTTTT. Translation: CASSSDSLNEKLFF.

A word on this clone: The sample holds other DNA sequences that translate to the same CDR3. The J gene is TRBJ1-4, the V gene TRBV11-3; D is possibly TRBD1 (5 bases). CDR3 length: 16 amino acids. The germline V gene encodes CDR1 SGHNT and CDR2 YENEEA. Trimming shortened V by 3 bases and J by 2 bases, and 13 bases separated the two germline ends. The DNA for the CDR3 is TGTGCCAGCAGCTTCGGGGGAGGGTCGACTAATGAAAAACTGTTTTTT. Residues: CASSFGGGSTNEKLFF.

The chain uses TRBV11-3 and TRBJ2-1; possibly TRBD2 for D (5 bases). Germline values: CDR1 SGHNT, CDR2 YENEEA. The V and J ends lost 5 bases and 4 bases respectively, with 12 bases between them. This CDR3 region has 14 residues. The CDR3 coding sequence is TGTGCCAGCAGCCCCTCGGACTTTTACAATGAGCAGTTCTTC. Translating gives CASSPSDFYNEQFF.

The rearrangement uses TRBV19 and TRBJ1-5; D possibly corresponds to TRBD1 (5 bases). Germline V gene sequence: CDR1 LNHDA, CDR2 SQIVND (reference sequence). With 7 bases removed from V and 3 bases from J, the gap between germline ends came to 16 bases. This CDR3 is built from 15 residues. CDR3 sequence: CASTMRGSSNQPQHF. The CDR3 nucleotides read TGTGCCAGTACCATGAGGGGCAGCTCCAATCAGCCCCAGCATTTT.

The genes are TRBV19 and TRBJ2-7; 7 bases fit TRBD2. Germline V lookup: CDR1 LNHDA, CDR2 SQIVND (reference sequence). V shed 3 bases and J 2 bases; nucleotides not matched to a gene: 7. The CDR3 consists of 15 residues. CDR3 sequence: CASSITSGTTYEQYF. Written as DNA, the CDR3 is TGTGCCAGTAGTATCACCAGCGGGACTACCTACGAGCAGTACTTC.

This chain uses TRBV7-8 with TRBJ2-1; D is unclear. The CDR3 is 16 amino acids. V was trimmed by 5 bases and J by 7 bases, leaving 21 bases between them. CDR1 SGHVS and CDR2 FQNEAQ come from the germline V gene. CDR3 region: CASSPAGGGYLNEQFF. The DNA of the CDR3 is TGTGCCAGCAGCCCTGCCGGCGGCGGATATTTAAATGAGCAGTTCTTC.

The V call is TRBV5-5, the J call TRBJ1-1, with no clear D. Germline V CDR1 and CDR2: SGHKS, YYEKEE (reference sequence). Trimming shortened V by 1 base and J by 0 bases, and 7 bases separated the two germline ends. CDR3 length: 14 residues. DNA of the CDR3: TGTGCCAGCAGCTTGATGGATTTGAACACTGAAGCTTTCTTT. Residues: CASSLMDLNTEAFF. Full variable domain (missing parts from reference TRBV5-5 and TRBJ1-1): DAGVTQSPTHLIKTRGQQVTLRCSPISGHKSVSWYQQVLGQGPQFIFQYYEKEERGRGNFPDRFSARQFPNYSSELNVNALLLGDSALYLCASSLMDLNTEAFFGQGTRLTVV.

The J gene is TRBJ1-5, the V gene TRBV21-1. TRBV21-1 is flagged as a pseudogene. The CDR3 is 13 residues long. CDR3 sequence: CASSKVGSQPQHF. DNA for the CDR3: TGTGCCAGCAGCAAAGTAGGTTCTCAGCCCCAGCATTTT.

This clone has a single count. The J gene is TRBJ1-2, the V gene TRBV5-1; D is unresolved. Germline lookup yields CDR1 SGHRS and CDR2 YFSETQ. This CDR3 contains 14 residues. The V gene lost 1 base and the J gene lost 2 bases, with 9 bases spanning the gap. As DNA, the CDR3 is TGCGCCAGCAGCTTGCGGTCGCCAAACTATGGCTACACCTTC. It is translated as CASSLRSPNYGYTF.

This clone was recorded once. V and J are TRBV7-2 and TRBJ2-7; 7 bases align to TRBD2. Germline CDR1 is SGHTA and CDR2 is FQGNSA. J was trimmed by 0 bases and V by 5 bases; bases with no gene match: 16. This CDR3 is built from 18 residues. CDR3 residues: CASSHRGSGPISSYEQYF. In nucleotides, the CDR3 is TGTGCCAGCAGCCACCGGGGTAGCGGGCCTATAAGCTCCTACGAGCAGTACTTC. The full variable domain, its missing parts supplied by reference TRBV7-2 and TRBJ2-7, is GAGVSQSPSNKVTEKGKDVELRCDPISGHTALYWYRQSLGQGLEFLIYFQGNSAPDKSGLPSDRFSAERTGGSVSTLTIQRTQQEDSAVYLCASSHRGSGPISSYEQYFGPGTRLTVT.

The chain combines TRBV27 with TRBJ1-1; TRBD1 matches at 7 bases. V lost 2 bases, J lost 11 bases, and 5 bases stayed unmatched. The CDR3 totals 12 residues. Per the germline V gene, CDR1 is MNHEY and CDR2 is SMNVEV (reference sequence). CDR3: CASSLEGGSAFF. The CDR3 nucleotides are TGTGCCAGCAGTTTAGAAGGGGGCTCGGCTTTCTTT.

The chain recombines TRBV11-3 with TRBJ2-2, with TRBD2 matching 8 bases. The germline CDR1 and CDR2 sequences are SGHNT and YENEEA. The trim removed 7 bases at V and 6 bases at J, leaving 10 bases unmatched. The CDR3 spans 15 residues. The CDR3 is CASTPMSGSAGELFF. CDR3 sequence (DNA): TGTGCCAGCACCCCGATGAGCGGGAGCGCCGGGGAGCTGTTTTTT.

A few counts support this clone. This rearrangement joins TRBV7-6 to TRBJ2-5; weak D call: TRBD1 (5 bases). V was shortened by 5 bases and J by 5 bases, with 6 bases between the two germline ends. In germline, CDR1 is SGHVS, CDR2 FNYEAQ. The CDR3 has 11 residues. The CDR3 DNA is TGTGCCAGCAGCCCAGGGGAGACCCAGTACTTC. Its protein product is CASSPGETQYF.

V gene TRBV4-1 combines with J gene TRBJ1-1; D remains ambiguous. The CDR3 runs to 14 residues. Per the germline V gene, CDR1 is MGHRA and CDR2 is YSYEKL. Trimming left V 5 bases short and J 1 base short, with 11 bases between. The CDR3 loop is CASSTRTENTEAFF. The CDR3 DNA reads as TGCGCCAGCAGCACTCGGACGGAGAACACTGAAGCTTTCTTT.

The chain couples TRBV6-4 to TRBJ1-1; 7 bases agree with TRBD1. The CDR3 runs to 14 residues. V lost 2 bases to trimming and J lost 4 bases; unmatched junction nucleotides: 4. Germline CDR1 and CDR2: MRHNA and SNTAGT. The CDR3 loop is CASSDTGDSTEAFF. The DNA for the CDR3 is TGTGCCAGCAGTGACACAGGGGATAGCACTGAAGCTTTCTTT.

The gene calls are TRBV29-1 and TRBJ1-1; no definite D call. The CDR3 is 12 amino acids. Germline CDR1 and CDR2: SQVTM and ANQGSEA. Deletions cut 3 bases from V and 0 bases from J, with 5 bases between. In DNA, the CDR3 is TGCAGCGTTGATTCGGTGAACACTGAAGCTTTCTTT. This translates into CSVDSVNTEAFF. Together with reference TRBV29-1 and TRBJ1-1, the CDR3 gives the full variable domain: SAVISQKPSRDICQRGTSLTIQCQVDSQVTMMFWYRQQPGQSLTLIATANQGSEATYESGFVIDKFPISRPNLTFSTLTVSNMSPEDSSIYLCSVDSVNTEAFFGQGTRLTVV.

The CDR3 protein is CSVWTGGYEQYF. In DNA form, the CDR3 reads TGCAGCGTCTGGACAGGGGGGTACGAGCAGTACTTC. This chain uses TRBV29-1 with TRBJ2-7; TRBD1 matches at 10 bases. The V gene end was trimmed by 6 bases and the J gene end by 4 bases; junction bases not matched to a gene: 3. This CDR3 is 12 amino acids long. In germline, CDR1 is SQVTM, CDR2 ANQGSEA.

The V gene is TRBV6-1, the J gene TRBJ1-2, with 9 positions matching TRBD1. CDR1 is MNHNS and CDR2 is SASEGT in the germline V gene. CDR3 length: 14 residues. With V trimmed by 7 bases and J by 8 bases, 11 bases remained unmatched. In nucleotides, the CDR3 is TGTGCCAGCACCCGAAGCTGGACAGGGGAGGGCTACACCTTC. Translation gives CASTRSWTGEGYTF.

The V and J genes are TRBV2 and TRBJ2-1; no reliable D call. Trimming removed 6 bases at V and 10 bases at J, with 10 bases between. Germline CDR1 reads SNHLY; CDR2 reads FYNNEI. The CDR3 loop spans 11 amino acids. The chain's CDR3 is CASSDQWEQFF. CDR3 DNA: TGTGCCAGCAGCGATCAATGGGAGCAGTTCTTC.

The chain uses TRBV10-1 and TRBJ1-1, with a tentative D call TRBD1 (6 bases). Germline V gene lookup returns CDR1 WNHNN and CDR2 SYGVQD (reference sequence). Between the trimmed V and J ends, which lost 6 bases and 4 bases, there was a span of 15 bases. This CDR3 is built from 14 residues. DNA for the CDR3: TGCGCCAGCAGGGGGGCAAGGAGGTGCACTGAAGCTTTCTTT. Residues: CASRGARRCTEAFF.

V usage is TRBV19 and J usage is TRBJ1-5; D may be TRBD1 (5 bases). The CDR3 consists of 12 residues. Per germline, CDR1 LNHDA and CDR2 SQIVND (reference sequence). Trimming pared 4 bases from V and 10 bases from J, leaving 11 bases between. As DNA, the CDR3 is TGTGCCAGTAGTAAGGGAGGGGATCCCCAGCATTTT. It is translated as CASSKGGDPQHF.